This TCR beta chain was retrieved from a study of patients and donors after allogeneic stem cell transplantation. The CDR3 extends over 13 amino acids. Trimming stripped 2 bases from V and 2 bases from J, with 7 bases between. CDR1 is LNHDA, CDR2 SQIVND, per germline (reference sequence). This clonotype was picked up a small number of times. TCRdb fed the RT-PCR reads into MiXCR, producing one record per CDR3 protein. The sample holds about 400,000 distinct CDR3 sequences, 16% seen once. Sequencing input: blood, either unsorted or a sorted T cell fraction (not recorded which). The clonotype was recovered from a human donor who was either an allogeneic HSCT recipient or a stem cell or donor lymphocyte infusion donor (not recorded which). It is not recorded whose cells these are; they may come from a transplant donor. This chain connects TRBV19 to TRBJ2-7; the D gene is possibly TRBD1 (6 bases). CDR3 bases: TGTGCCAGTAGTATACAGGGGACCTACGAGCAGTACTTC. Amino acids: CASSIQGTYEQYF.